The T cell receptor beta chain under discussion was sequenced for a study of CD8+ T cells in alopecia areata. Study-wide findings and caveats: Among patients, TCR sharing was less clear than in mice, a difference possibly due in part to HLA diversity in the patient population.

Treatment here: oral pan-JAK inhibitor, 5-10 mg twice daily. Trimming removed 3 bases from V and 6 bases from J; junction bases left unmatched: 6. CDR3 size: 14 residues. Germline CDR1 reads GTSNPN; CDR2 reads SVGIG (reference sequence). The sample holds a few counts of this clone. The antigen remains undetermined. Extraction of RNA preceded its reverse transcription into cDNA, which served as the sequencing template. The protocol was immunoSEQ multiplex PCR, while the TCRdb copy is restricted to in-frame clones and leaves out a portion. The sample consists of some 100,000 clones, 58% of them appearing once.

The chain recombines TRBV30 with TRBJ1-5; 9 nucleotides align to TRBD1. This clonotype originated in a human donor with alopecia areata. The sample in question was CD8+ T cells sorted from blood, obtained at week 4, from a patient treated with tofacitinib. DNA of the CDR3: TGTGCCTGGAGCAGGGGACAGGGTTTTCAGCCCCAGCATTTT. It specifies CAWSRGQGFQPQHF.